This T cell receptor beta chain was recovered during a study of Ad26.COV2.S vaccination and SARS-CoV-2 variants. Looking at the study overall: Vaccine-arm donor from the placebo-controlled COV1001 Ad26.COV2.S trial.

In germline, CDR1 is LNHDA, CDR2 SQIVND (reference sequence). V lost 3 bases and J lost 7, with 9 bases in between. This CDR3 is built from 13 residues. Indicated treatment: roughly 19 received Ad26.COV2.S at low or high dose, single or two shots; about 5 received placebo; per-sample allocation not given. Vaccine and placebo recipients were sampled on day 63 after the first injection. It was an adult aged 18-55 years in Boston who was the donor. Sequencing was performed with immunoSEQ multiplex PCR; in TCRdb, only in-frame clones are kept and a portion is missing. The sample carries about 480,000 clones, roughly 89% recorded once.

The clonotype was recovered from a person aged 18-65 years who received the Ad26.COV2.S COVID-19 vaccine or a placebo. Sequenced material: peripheral blood, taken in a trial of Ad26.COV2.S vaccine versus placebo. The chain links TRBV19 to TRBJ2-2; D is possibly TRBD2 (5 bases). The DNA of the CDR3 is TGTGCCAGTAGTATGACTAATCGCGGGGAGCTGTTTTTT. Protein product: CASSMTNRGELFF.